This T cell receptor beta chain comes out of a study of blood T cell repertoires in COVID-19. Original processing notes: Amplification from reference gene primers served as the basis for estimated nucleated cell counts. Measured with immunoSEQ multiplex PCR; TCRdb has only the in-frame clones, and not every one. From that table come the V and J calls and clone size; the DNA was used to work out D and trimming. Of some 460,000 clones in the sample, roughly 87% were seen once. Participant age was roughly 18 to 100 years, and participants resided in roughly 25 US areas. Researchers sorted participants into cohorts using their self-reported clinical history. Two consecutive negative NP/OP PCR tests, clearance, or resolved symptoms defined Cohort 3 recovery. Sequences were obtained from PBMCs or T cells enriched from blood (not recorded which). This TCR came from a woman aged 18-30 years who had recovered from COVID-19.

The CDR3 protein is CASSQVGGAENTEAFF. DNA for the CDR3: TGCGCCAGCAGCCAAGTAGGCGGGGCTGAAAACACTGAAGCTTTCTTT. This chain joins TRBV4-1 and TRBJ1-1, with a tentative D call TRBD1 (5 bases). The CDR3 is 16 residues long. Deletions cut 1 base from V and 2 bases from J, with 14 bases between. CDR1 MGHRA and CDR2 YSYEKL come from the germline V gene.